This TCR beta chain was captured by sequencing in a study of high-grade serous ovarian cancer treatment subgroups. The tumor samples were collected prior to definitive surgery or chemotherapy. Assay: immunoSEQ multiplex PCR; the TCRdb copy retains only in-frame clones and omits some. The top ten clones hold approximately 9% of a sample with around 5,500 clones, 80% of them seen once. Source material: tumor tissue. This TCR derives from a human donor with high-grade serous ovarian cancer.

CDR3 loop: CASSPDRTEQYF. CDR3 DNA sequence: TGTGCCAGCTCACCGGACCGGACGGAGCAGTACTTC. The chain recombines TRBV18 with TRBJ2-7; D uncertain. V was cut by 3 bases and J by 7 bases, with 10 bases left in between. CDR1 is KGHSH, CDR2 LQKENI, per germline. The CDR3 length is 12 residues.